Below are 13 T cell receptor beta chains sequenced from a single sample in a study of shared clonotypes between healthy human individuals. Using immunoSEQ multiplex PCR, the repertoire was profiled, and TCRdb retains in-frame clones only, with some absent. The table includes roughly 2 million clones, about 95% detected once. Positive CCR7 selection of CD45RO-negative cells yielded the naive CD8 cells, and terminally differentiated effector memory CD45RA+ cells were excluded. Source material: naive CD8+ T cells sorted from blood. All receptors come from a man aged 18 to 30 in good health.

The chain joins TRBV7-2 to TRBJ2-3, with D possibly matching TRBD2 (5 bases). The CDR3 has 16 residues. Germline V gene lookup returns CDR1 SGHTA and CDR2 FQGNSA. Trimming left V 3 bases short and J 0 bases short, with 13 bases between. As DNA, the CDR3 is TGTGCCAGCAGCTTCGGGGATCTAGTCAGCACAGATACGCAGTATTTT. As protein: CASSFGDLVSTDTQYF.

The CDR3 region has the DNA TGTGCCAGCAGCCCCCTCCCTTGGTCGAAGGGCTACACCTTC. Protein sequence: CASSPLPWSKGYTF. The genes are TRBV6-5 and TRBJ1-2; unclear D gene. Trimming removed 6 bases at V and 8 bases at J, with 19 bases between. Germline-derived CDR1 and CDR2 are MNHEY and SVGAGI. The CDR3 extends over 14 amino acids.

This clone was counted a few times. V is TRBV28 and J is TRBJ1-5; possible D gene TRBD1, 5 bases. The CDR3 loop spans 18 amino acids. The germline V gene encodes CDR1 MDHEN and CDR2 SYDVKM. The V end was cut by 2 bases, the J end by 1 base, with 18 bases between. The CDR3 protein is CASSLRWGRQVSNQPQHF. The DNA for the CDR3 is TGTGCCAGCAGTTTACGTTGGGGGAGGCAAGTCAGCAATCAGCCCCAGCATTTT.

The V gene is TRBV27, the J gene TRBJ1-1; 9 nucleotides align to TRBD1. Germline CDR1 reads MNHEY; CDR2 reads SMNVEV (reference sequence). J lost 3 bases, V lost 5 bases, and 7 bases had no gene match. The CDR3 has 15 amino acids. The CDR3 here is CASSLVTGGHTEAFF. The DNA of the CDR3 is TGTGCCAGCAGTCTAGTAACAGGGGGCCACACTGAAGCTTTCTTT.

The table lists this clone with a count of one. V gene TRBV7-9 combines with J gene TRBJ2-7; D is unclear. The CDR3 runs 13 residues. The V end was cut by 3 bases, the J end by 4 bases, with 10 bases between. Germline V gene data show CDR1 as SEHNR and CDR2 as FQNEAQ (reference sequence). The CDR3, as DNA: TGTGCCAGCAGCTTTGAAGGGTTGTACGAGCAGTACTTC. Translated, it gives CASSFEGLYEQYF.

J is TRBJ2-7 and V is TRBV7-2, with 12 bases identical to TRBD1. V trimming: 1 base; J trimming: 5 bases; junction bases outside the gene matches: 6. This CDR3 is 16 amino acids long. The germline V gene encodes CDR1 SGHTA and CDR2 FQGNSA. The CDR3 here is CASSLDSGTGGHEQYF. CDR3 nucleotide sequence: TGTGCCAGCAGCTTAGACTCCGGGACAGGGGGCCACGAGCAGTACTTC. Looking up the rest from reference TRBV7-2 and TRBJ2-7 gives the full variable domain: GAGVSQSPSNKVTEKGKDVELRCDPISGHTALYWYRQSLGQGLEFLIYFQGNSAPDKSGLPSDRFSAERTGGSVSTLTIQRTQQEDSAVYLCASSLDSGTGGHEQYFGPGTRLTVT.

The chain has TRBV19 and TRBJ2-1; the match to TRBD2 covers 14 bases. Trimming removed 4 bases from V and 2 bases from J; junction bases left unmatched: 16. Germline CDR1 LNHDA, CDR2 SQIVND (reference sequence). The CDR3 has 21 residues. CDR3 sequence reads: CASSKPPPGLAGGHAYNEQFF. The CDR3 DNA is TGTGCCAGTAGTAAGCCCCCTCCCGGACTAGCGGGGGGTCACGCCTACAATGAGCAGTTCTTC.

This chain's CDR3 is CASSFFVSGNTIYF. In DNA, the CDR3 is TGTGCCAGCAGTTTTTTCGTCTCTGGAAACACCATATATTTT. V usage is TRBV28 and J usage is TRBJ1-3; D ambiguous. From germline, CDR1 is MDHEN and CDR2 SYDVKM. The CDR3 has 14 amino acids. Trimming removed 3 bases at V and 0 bases at J, with 6 bases between.

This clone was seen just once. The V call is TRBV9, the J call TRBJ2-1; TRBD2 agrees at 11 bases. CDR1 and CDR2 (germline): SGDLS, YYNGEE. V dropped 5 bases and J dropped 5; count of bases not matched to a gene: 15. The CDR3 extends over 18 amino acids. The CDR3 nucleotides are TGTGCCAGCAGTGATATTGTGGGGACTAGCGGACAAAACAATGAGCAGTTCTTC. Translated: CASSDIVGTSGQNNEQFF. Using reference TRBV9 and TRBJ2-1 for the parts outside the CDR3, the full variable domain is DSGVTQTPKHLITATGQRVTLRCSPRSGDLSVYWYQQSLDQGLQFLIQYYNGEERAKGNILERFSAQQFPDLHSELNLSSLELGDSALYFCASSDIVGTSGQNNEQFFGPGTRLTVL.

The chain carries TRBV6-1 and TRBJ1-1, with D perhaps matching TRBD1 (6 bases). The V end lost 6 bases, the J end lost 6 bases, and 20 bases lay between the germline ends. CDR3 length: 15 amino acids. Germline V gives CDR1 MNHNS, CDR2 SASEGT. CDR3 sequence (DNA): TGTGCCAGCAGCGAACCGGTAGGGGGATCTTCTGAAGCTTTCTTT. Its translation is CASSEPVGGSSEAFF.

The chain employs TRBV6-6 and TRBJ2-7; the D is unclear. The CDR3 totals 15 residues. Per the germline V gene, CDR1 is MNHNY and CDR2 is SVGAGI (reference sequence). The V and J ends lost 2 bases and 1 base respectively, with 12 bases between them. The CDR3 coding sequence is TGTGCCAGCAGTTACGCCGGTCACGGTTCCTACGAGCAGTACTTC. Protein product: CASSYAGHGSYEQYF.

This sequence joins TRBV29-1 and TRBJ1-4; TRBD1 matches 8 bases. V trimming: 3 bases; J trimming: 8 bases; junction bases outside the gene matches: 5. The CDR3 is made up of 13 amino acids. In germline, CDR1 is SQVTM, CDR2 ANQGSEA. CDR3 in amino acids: CSVEEQGGEKLFF. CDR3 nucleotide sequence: TGCAGCGTTGAGGAACAGGGGGGCGAAAAACTGTTTTTT.

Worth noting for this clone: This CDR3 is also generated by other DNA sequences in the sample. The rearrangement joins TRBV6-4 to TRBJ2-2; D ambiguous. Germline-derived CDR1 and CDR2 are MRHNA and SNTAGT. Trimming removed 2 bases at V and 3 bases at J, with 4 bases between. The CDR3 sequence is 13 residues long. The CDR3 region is CASSDGYTGELFF. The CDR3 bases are TGTGCCAGCAGTGACGGGTACACCGGGGAGCTGTTTTTT.